Here is one TCR beta chain with its context. CDR1 MNHEY and CDR2 SVGEGT come from the germline V gene. With 5 bases removed from V and 2 bases from J, the gap between germline ends came to 13 bases. The CDR3 sequence is 14 residues long. This entry comes from a study of Ad26.COV2.S vaccination and SARS-CoV-2 variants. Study overall: Ad26.COV2.S shots went into the muscle once or twice, 56 days apart.

Libraries were prepared by immunoSEQ multiplex PCR; TCRdb keeps only in-frame clonotypes and omits some of them. The table has around 300,000 clones, roughly 90% seen once. Treatment: 15 to 20 received Ad26.COV2.S at low or high dose, single or two shots; about 5 received placebo; per-sample allocation not given. Collection of the samples took place on day 63 after the first injection of vaccine or placebo. Material: peripheral blood, obtained in a trial of Ad26.COV2.S vaccine versus placebo. The genes are TRBV6-2 or TRBV6-3 and TRBJ2-7; TRBD1 might be the D (6 bases). The TCR sequence derives from a person aged 18 to 59 who received the Ad26.COV2.S COVID-19 vaccine or a placebo. CDR3 sequence: CASSGSTGAYEQYF. CDR3 coding DNA: TGTGCCAGCAGTGGCTCGACAGGCGCCTACGAGCAGTACTTC.